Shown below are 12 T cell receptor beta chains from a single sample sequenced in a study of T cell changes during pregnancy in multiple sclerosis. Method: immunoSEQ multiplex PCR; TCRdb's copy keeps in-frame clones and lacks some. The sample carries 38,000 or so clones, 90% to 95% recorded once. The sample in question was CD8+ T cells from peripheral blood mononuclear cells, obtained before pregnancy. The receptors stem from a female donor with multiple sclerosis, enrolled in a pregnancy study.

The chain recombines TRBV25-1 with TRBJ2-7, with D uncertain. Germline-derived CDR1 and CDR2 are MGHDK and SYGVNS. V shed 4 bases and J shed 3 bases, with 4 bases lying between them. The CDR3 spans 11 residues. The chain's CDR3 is CASSVHYEQYF. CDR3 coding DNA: TGTGCCAGCAGTGTACACTACGAGCAGTACTTC.

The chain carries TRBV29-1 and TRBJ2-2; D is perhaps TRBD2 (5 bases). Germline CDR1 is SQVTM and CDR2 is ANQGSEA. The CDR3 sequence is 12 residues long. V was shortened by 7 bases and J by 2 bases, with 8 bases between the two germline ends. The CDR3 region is CSGTQNTGELFF. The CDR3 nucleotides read TGCAGCGGGACTCAAAACACCGGGGAGCTGTTTTTT.

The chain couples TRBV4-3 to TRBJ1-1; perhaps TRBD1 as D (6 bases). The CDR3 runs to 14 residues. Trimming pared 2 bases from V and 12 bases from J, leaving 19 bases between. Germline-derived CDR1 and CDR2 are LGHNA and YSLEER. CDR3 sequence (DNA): TGCGCCAGCAGCCAAAACCTCTTGACAGGCGAAACTTTCTTT. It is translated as CASSQNLLTGETFF.

CDR3 in DNA: TGCGCCAGCAGCGCTGGGGAGGCAACTAATGAAAAACTGTTTTTT. Its protein is CASSAGEATNEKLFF. The rearrangement joins TRBV5-1 to TRBJ1-4; D ambiguous. CDR1 SGHRS and CDR2 YFSETQ come from the germline V gene. Trimming cost V 4 bases and J 0 bases, with 10 bases left between them. The CDR3 has 15 residues.

CDR3 nucleotide sequence: TGCGCCAGCAGCTGGACTAGCGGGGAAGAGACCCAGTACTTC. Amino acid sequence: CASSWTSGEETQYF. This rearrangement joins TRBV5-1 to TRBJ2-5, with TRBD2 matching over 12 bases. The CDR3 length is 14 residues. Germline CDR1 reads SGHRS; CDR2 reads YFSETQ. After removal of 3 bases from V and 3 bases from J, the junction contained 0 bases not matched to a gene.

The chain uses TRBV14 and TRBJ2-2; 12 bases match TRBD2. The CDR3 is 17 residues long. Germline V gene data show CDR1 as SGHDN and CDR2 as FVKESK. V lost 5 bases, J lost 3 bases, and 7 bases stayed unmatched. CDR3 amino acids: CASSSRLAGDYTGELFF. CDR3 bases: TGTGCCAGCAGCTCGAGACTAGCGGGAGACTACACCGGGGAGCTGTTTTTT.

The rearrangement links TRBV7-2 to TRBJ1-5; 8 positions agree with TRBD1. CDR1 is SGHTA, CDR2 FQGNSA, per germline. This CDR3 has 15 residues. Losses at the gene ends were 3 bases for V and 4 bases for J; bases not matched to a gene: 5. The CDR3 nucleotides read TGTGCCAGCAGCTTTTCGGACAGGGCAAATCAGCCCCAGCATTTT. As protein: CASSFSDRANQPQHF.

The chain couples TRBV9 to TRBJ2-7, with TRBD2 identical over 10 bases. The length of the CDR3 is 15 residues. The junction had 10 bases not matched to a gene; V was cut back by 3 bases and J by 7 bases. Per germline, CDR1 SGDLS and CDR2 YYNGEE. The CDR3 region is CASSERAGGPYEQYF. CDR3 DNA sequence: TGTGCCAGCAGCGAAAGAGCGGGAGGGCCATATGAGCAGTACTTC. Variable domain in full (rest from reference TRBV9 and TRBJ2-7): DSGVTQTPKHLITATGQRVTLRCSPRSGDLSVYWYQQSLDQGLQFLIQYYNGEERAKGNILERFSAQQFPDLHSELNLSSLELGDSALYFCASSERAGGPYEQYFGPGTRLTVT.

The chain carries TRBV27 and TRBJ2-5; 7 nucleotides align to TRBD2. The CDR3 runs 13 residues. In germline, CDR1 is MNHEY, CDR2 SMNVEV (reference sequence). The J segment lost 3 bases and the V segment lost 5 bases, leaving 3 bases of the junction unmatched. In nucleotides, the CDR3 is TGTGCCAGCAGTCACGGGACTAAAGAGACCCAGTACTTC. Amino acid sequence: CASSHGTKETQYF.

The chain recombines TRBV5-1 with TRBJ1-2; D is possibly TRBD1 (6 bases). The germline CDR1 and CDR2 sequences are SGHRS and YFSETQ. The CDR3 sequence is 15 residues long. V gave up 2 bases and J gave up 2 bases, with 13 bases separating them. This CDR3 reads CASSFAQGLNYGYTF. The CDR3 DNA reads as TGCGCCAGCAGCTTTGCCCAGGGGTTAAACTATGGCTACACCTTC. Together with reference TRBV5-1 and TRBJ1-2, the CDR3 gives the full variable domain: KAGVTQTPRYLIKTRGQQVTLSCSPISGHRSVSWYQQTPGQGLQFLFEYFSETQRNKGNFPGRFSGRQFSNSRSEMNVSTLELGDSALYLCASSFAQGLNYGYTFGSGTRLTVV.

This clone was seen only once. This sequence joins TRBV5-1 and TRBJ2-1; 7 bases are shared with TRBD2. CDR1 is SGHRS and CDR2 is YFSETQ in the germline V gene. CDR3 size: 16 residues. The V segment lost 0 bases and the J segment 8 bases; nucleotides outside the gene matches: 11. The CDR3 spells CASSLEAGVYIDEQFF. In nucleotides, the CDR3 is TGCGCCAGCAGCTTGGAGGCGGGAGTGTATATCGATGAGCAGTTCTTC.

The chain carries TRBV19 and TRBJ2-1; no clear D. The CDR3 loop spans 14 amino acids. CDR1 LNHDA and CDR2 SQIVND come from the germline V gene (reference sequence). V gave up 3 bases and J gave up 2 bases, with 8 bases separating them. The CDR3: CASSIADTYNEQFF. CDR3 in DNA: TGTGCCAGTAGTATTGCGGATACCTACAATGAGCAGTTCTTC.